The TCR beta chain described here comes from a study of T cells in localized non-small cell lung cancer. Measured with immunoSEQ multiplex PCR; TCRdb has only the in-frame clones, and not every one. The sample has tens of thousands of clones; more than 75% are singletons. Concerning this clone itself: Its target is unknown.

The V gene end was trimmed by 6 bases and the J gene end by 5 bases; junction bases not matched to a gene: 6. Per the germline V gene, CDR1 is LGHNT and CDR2 is FRNRAP. The CDR3 is 16 residues long. Broader study findings: Investigators sequenced only a single tumor region, leaving heterogeneity possible. Across samples, adjacent lung featured a median 57 of the top 100 tumor clones. Highest T cell clonality was seen in uninvolved adjacent lung, surpassing that measured in tumor.

Here the sequenced sample was peripheral blood, taken before any cancer treatment. This TCR derives from a woman aged 35 to 70 with stage I squamous cell lung carcinoma. V usage is TRBV12-5 and J usage is TRBJ2-1, with TRBD2 matching over 14 bases. In DNA, the CDR3 is TGTGCTAGTGGCCCCCGGACTAGCGGGGGGAACAATGAGCAGTTCTTC. It yields the protein CASGPRTSGGNNEQFF.